The entry that follows covers one TCR beta chain sequence. The data were produced by immunoSEQ multiplex PCR, yet TCRdb's version contains in-frame clones alone and is incomplete. The table includes roughly 100,000 clones, 70% to 80% detected once. These data belong to a study of cytotoxic CD8 clonotypes in ibrutinib-treated CLL. Trimming took off 6 bases at V and 1 base at J, with 15 bases between the two ends. Germline V CDR1 and CDR2: MDHEN, SYDVKM. This CDR3 has 15 amino acids. Sequencing was performed on PBMCs, taken after 12 months of ibrutinib treatment. The TCR comes from a human donor with chronic lymphocytic leukemia. The rearrangement links TRBV28 to TRBJ1-2; TRBD1 is a possible D gene (6 bases). CDR3 sequence (DNA): TGTGCCAGCAGCCAGTGGACAGAGGATAACTATGGCTACACCTTC. Translated, it gives CASSQWTEDNYGYTF.